The rows below give T cell receptor beta chains drawn from one sample of a study of blood T cell repertoires in COVID-19. Some clones are missing from TCRdb's copy, which holds only in-frame ones; the method was immunoSEQ multiplex PCR. The repertoire has more than 110,000 clones, roughly 85% of them found once; the top ten carry just under 3%. Sequencing was carried out using peripheral blood. Every receptor here comes from a man over 45 with acute or convalescent COVID-19. Each CDR3 is given with its conserved first and last residue. Each record gives: CDR3 length, V gene, CDR3 protein.

>14|TRBV28
CASSSPGLHYEQYF
>16|TRBV7-6
CASSPGLAGGRETQYF
>11|TRBV12-3/TRBV12-4
CASSLGGFQYF
>11|TRBV2
CASSQNTEAFF
>11|TRBV30
CAWTSGNTQYF
>12|TRBV29-1
CSVVVQTYEQYF
>15|TRBV9
CASSEDGQGSQPQHF
>16|TRBV23-1
CAAQEAELRWDYGYTF
>13|TRBV5-1
CASSVEWLAEQYF
>12|TRBV19
CASSIGNYEQYF
>14|TRBV3-1/TRBV3-2
CASSGPSSTDTQYF
>14|TRBV7-8
CASSSTGSTDTQYF
>14|TRBV6-6
CASSYRQTNSPLHF
>13|TRBV12-3/TRBV12-4
CASSLDVRYEQYF
>15|TRBV21-1
CASSNHMPGVETQYF
>17|TRBV10-1
CASSEASGGASTDTQYF
>13|TRBV11-2
CASSPPPVTEAFF
>11|TRBV28
CAVDRRNEAFF
>14|TRBV6-5
CASNRGAGRAEAFF
>15|TRBV4-1
CASSQDLRSGNTIYF
>15|TRBV6-5
CASSRQGAPGTEAFF
>13|TRBV6-5
CASRRDNSYEQYF
>15|TRBV5-1
CASSRSGGASDTQYF
>15|TRBV7-8
CASSFSSGIAGELFF
>13|TRBV28
CASSSSRDTEAFF
>15|TRBV5-6
CASSFSGPGTDTQYF
>16|TRBV19
CASSEDNLLSYNEQFF
>12|TRBV14
CASSQVGATIYF
>17|TRBV18
CASSPLPQGETNTEAFF
>24|TRBV5-1
CASSLAPSMGAGDRGPVTQETQYF
>17|TRBV5-4
CASSLAPLANSANEQFF
>14|TRBV30
CAWSVHSYTGELFF
>16|TRBV5-1
CASSLGGQGGSYEQYF
>14|TRBV29-1
CSVTGTQPGGKQYF
>15|TRBV19
CASSSAQGSNQPQHF
>19|TRBV21-1
CASSKAGSGAILAKNIQYF
>13|TRBV9
CASSSGNWETQYF
>14|TRBV3-1/TRBV3-2
CASSLQGTNQPQHF
>17|TRBV5-4
CASSSGTSGTGHHEQFF
>15|TRBV15
CATSSEDSVHNEQFF
>15|TRBV18
CASSRDREVGDEQYF
>20|TRBV15
CATSRGTPETWSSNNQPQHF
>14|TRBV19
CASSTRTDSYEQYF
>17|TRBV15
CATSRDSFQEQRLGYTF
>13|TRBV5-1
CASTSPGYNEQFF
>14|TRBV11-2
CASSPDLQVYGYTF
>15|TRBV14
CASSQDGIWNSPLHF
>15|TRBV6-1
CASSEALILTDTQYF
>15|TRBV6-5
CASRPGTGSPYEQYF
>16|TRBV9
CASSHFNSPVMNEQFF